This T cell receptor beta chain appears in the sequencing data of a study of early T cells in non-severe SARS-CoV-2 infection. Across the study: Chains were not paired, and sequencing was done on bulk RNA from unsorted whole blood. Whole-study findings and limits: Comparison of clonotypes with VDJdb favored anti-spike CD8 responses while missing private and CD4 specificities.

A note on this clonotype: Antigen unknown.

V was trimmed by 7 bases and J by 6 bases, leaving 12 bases between them. Germline CDR1 is LGHNA and CDR2 is YNFKEQ. The CDR3 loop spans 13 amino acids. Unique molecular identifiers were affixed to single, distinct cDNA molecules. MiXCR was run by TCRdb on the 5' RACE reads, yielding one entry per CDR3 protein. This table holds 20,000 to 30,000 distinct CDR3 sequences, around 6% found once. This TCR was recovered from an adult who was a healthcare worker with PCR-confirmed SARS-CoV-2 infection or an uninfected control (not recorded which). J is TRBJ2-2 and V is TRBV4-2; D remains ambiguous. Sequencing was carried out using whole blood. The CDR3 DNA follows: TGTGCCAGCACCTCCGGGCTGCCCGGGGAGCTGTTTTTT. Encoded protein: CASTSGLPGELFF.